This TCR beta chain is from a study of blood T cell repertoires in COVID-19. This CDR3 is built from 12 residues. Germline V gene data show CDR1 as SGHRS and CDR2 as YFSETQ. V was trimmed by 1 base and J by 7 bases, leaving 7 bases between them. Per the original data handling: From reference gene primer amplification, estimates of nucleated cell counts were derived. Using immunoSEQ multiplex PCR, the repertoire was profiled, and TCRdb retains in-frame clones only, with some absent. V, J and clone size reflect that table, while D and trimming were determined from the DNA. The sample yields 250,000 or so clones, around nine tenths seen once.

This receptor was taken from a man aged 35-49 years with active or convalescent COVID-19. This sequence joins TRBV5-1 and TRBJ2-3; D is ambiguous. What was sequenced was peripheral blood. The chain's CDR3 is CASSLTKNTQYF. The DNA of the CDR3 is TGCGCCAGCAGCTTGACTAAAAATACGCAGTATTTT.